This T cell receptor beta chain is from a study of blood T cell repertoires in COVID-19. Whole-study context: Sites in the United States, Italy and Spain provided acute and convalescent COVID-19 samples.

In the study's own analysis: How many nucleated cells were present was estimated from reference gene primer amplification. The data were produced by immunoSEQ multiplex PCR, yet TCRdb's version contains in-frame clones alone and is incomplete. D and trimming were read from the DNA, whereas the V and J calls and clone size are those reported in that table. Seen here are 200,000 to 250,000 clones, around 89% observed once, and the top ten hold more than 2.5%. This CDR3 spans 10 amino acids. The germline CDR1 and CDR2 sequences are DFQATT and SNEGSKA (reference sequence). The ends were cut back, 2 bases at V and 5 bases at J, with 3 bases in the middle. Participant-reported clinical history was the basis for cohort assignment. For recovered donors of Cohort 3, there were two negative PCRs, clearance, or symptom resolution.

The receptor comes from a woman aged 30 to 39 who had recovered from COVID-19. The rearrangement links TRBV20-1 to TRBJ2-5; D remains ambiguous. The sequenced sample consisted of PBMCs or T cells enriched from blood (not recorded which). This CDR3 is CSARQETQYF. CDR3 bases: TGCAGTGCTAGACAGGAGACCCAGTACTTC.